This T cell receptor beta chain was recovered during a study of T-cell reconstitution after alpha-beta-depleted transplantation in children. Unique molecular identifiers were incorporated into the prepared TCRbeta library. TCRdb reanalysed the PCR reads using MiXCR and keeps one entry per CDR3 protein. The data hold about 500,000 distinct CDR3 sequences, with 32% observed a single time. Germline V gives CDR1 SGHVS, CDR2 FQNEAQ. The CDR3 is 16 residues long. V was cut by 4 bases and J by 4 bases, with 17 bases left in between. This chain connects TRBV7-8 to TRBJ1-5; D perhaps matches TRBD1 (5 bases). Specimen: PBMCs from the stem cell graft donor, collected from the stem cell graft. The sequence came from a human donor who donated a stem cell graft to a child with aplastic anemia. CDR3: CASSSHGQGFNQPQHF. DNA of the CDR3: TGTGCCAGCAGCTCCCACGGGCAGGGCTTTAATCAGCCCCAGCATTTT.